What follows is one T cell receptor (beta chain) and its context. Its antigen is as yet unknown. Germline CDR1 MDHEN, CDR2 SYDVKM. This CDR3 comprises 15 residues. The V and J ends lost 6 bases and 3 bases, in that order; junction bases with no gene match: 8. Use of 60 Vbeta and 13 Jbeta primers characterized the PCR. Profiling relied on immunoSEQ multiplex PCR, and the TCRdb table lists in-frame clones only, not all of them. The table includes about 140,000 clones, roughly four fifths detected once. This entry comes from a study of cytomegalovirus exposure and HLA in healthy donors. Findings and limits, study-wide: Three chains tied to CMV proved CMV antigen-specific in vitro.

This receptor was obtained from a man in his late teens or twenties in good health and CMV-seropositive. The material sequenced was PBMCs. This chain links TRBV28 with TRBJ2-1, with 7 bases fitting TRBD1. The CDR3 coding sequence is TGTGCCAGCAGCTTGGACAGGCGTCTCTACAATGAGCAGTTCTTC. Protein product: CASSLDRRLYNEQFF.